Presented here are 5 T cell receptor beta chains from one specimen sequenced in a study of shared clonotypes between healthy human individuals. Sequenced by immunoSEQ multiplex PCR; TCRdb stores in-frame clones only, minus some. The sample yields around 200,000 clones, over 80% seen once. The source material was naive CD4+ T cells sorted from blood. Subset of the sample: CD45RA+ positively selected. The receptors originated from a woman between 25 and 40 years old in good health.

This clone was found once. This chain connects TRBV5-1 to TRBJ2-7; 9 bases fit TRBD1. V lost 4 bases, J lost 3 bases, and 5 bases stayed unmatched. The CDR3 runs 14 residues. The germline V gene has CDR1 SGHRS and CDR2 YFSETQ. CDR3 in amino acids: CASSVDRGFYEQYF. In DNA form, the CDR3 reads TGCGCCAGCAGCGTTGACAGGGGGTTCTACGAGCAGTACTTC.

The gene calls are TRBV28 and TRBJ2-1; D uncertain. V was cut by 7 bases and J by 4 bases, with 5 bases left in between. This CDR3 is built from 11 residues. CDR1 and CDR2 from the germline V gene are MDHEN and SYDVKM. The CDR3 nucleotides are TGTGCCAGCAAACGATACAATGAGCAGTTCTTC. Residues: CASKRYNEQFF.

CDR3 coding DNA: TGTGCCAGCGGGACAGGGGAAGAATACATTCAGTACTTC. Translating gives CASGTGEEYIQYF. The V and J genes are TRBV19 and TRBJ2-4; 10 bases match TRBD1. CDR3 size: 13 residues. V lost 9 bases, J lost 8 bases, and 7 bases stayed unmatched. CDR1 and CDR2 from the germline V gene are LNHDA and SQIVND (reference sequence).

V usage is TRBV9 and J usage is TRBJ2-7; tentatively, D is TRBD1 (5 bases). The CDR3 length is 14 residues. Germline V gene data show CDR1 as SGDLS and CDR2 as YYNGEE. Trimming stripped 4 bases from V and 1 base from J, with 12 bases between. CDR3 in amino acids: CASSPTTESYEQYF. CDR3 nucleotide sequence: TGTGCCAGCAGCCCGACGACAGAATCCTACGAGCAGTACTTC.

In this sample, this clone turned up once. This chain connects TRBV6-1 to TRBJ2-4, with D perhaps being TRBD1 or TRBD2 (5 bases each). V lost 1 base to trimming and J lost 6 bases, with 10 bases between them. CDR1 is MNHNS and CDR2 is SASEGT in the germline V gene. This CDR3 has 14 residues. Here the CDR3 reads CASSEGGAGNIQYF. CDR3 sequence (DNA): TGTGCCAGCAGTGAAGGAGGGGCGGGAAACATTCAGTACTTC.